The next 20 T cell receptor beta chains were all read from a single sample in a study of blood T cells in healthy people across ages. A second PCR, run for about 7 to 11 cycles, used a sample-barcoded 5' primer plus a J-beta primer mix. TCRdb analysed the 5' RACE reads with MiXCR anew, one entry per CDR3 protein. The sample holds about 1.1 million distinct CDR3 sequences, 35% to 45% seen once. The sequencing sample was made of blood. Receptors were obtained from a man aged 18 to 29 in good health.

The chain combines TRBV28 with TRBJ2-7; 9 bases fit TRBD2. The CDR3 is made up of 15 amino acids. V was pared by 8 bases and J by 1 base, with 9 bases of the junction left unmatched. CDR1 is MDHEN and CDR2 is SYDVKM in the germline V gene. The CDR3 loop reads CASLAQAGGSYEQYF. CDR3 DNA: TGTGCCAGCCTCGCCCAAGCGGGGGGTTCCTACGAGCAGTACTTC.

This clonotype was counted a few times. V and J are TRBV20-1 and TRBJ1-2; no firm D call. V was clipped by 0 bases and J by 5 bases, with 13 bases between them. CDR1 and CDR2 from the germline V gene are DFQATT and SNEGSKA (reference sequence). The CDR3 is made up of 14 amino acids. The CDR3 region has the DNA TGCAGTGCTAGAGATCTGGGGATGGTGTATGGCTACACCTTC. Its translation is CSARDLGMVYGYTF.

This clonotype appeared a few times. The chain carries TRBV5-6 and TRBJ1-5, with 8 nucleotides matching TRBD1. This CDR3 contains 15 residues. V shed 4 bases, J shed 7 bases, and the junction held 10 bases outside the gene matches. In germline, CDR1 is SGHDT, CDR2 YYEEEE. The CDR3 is CASSQLSGGDQPQHF. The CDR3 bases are TGTGCCAGCAGCCAACTTTCAGGGGGCGACCAGCCCCAGCATTTT.

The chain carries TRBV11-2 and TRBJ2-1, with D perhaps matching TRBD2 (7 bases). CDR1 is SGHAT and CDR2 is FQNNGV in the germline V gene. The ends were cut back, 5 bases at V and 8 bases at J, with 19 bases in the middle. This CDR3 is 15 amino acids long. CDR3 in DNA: TGTGCCAGCAGCCCTACGGGGGGCCCCTTCCATGAGCAGTTCTTC. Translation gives CASSPTGGPFHEQFF. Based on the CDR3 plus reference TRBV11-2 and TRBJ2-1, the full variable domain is EAGVAQSPRYKIIEKRQSVAFWCNPISGHATLYWYQQILGQGPKLLIQFQNNGVVDDSQLPKDRFSAERLKGVDSTLKIQPAKLEDSAVYLCASSPTGGPFHEQFFGPGTRLTVL.

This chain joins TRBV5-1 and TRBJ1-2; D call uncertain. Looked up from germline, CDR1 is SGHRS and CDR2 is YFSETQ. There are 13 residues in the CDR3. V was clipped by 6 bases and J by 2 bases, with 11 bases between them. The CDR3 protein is CASTFGVNYGYTF. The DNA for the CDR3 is TGCGCCAGCACCTTTGGGGTCAACTATGGCTACACCTTC.

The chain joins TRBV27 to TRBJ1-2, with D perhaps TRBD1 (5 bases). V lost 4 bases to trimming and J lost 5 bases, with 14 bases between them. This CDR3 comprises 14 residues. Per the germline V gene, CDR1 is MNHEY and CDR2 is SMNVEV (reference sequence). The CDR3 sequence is CASSYTGTRYGYTF. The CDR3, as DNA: TGTGCCAGCAGTTACACCGGGACTCGATATGGCTACACCTTC.

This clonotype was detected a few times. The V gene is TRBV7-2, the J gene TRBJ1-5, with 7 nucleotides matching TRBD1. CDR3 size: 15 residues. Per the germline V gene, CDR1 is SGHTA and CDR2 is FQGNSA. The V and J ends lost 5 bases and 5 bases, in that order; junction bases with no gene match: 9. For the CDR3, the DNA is TGTGCCAGCAGCCCCCTCGGTAGGGGGCATCAGCCCCAGCATTTT. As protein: CASSPLGRGHQPQHF.

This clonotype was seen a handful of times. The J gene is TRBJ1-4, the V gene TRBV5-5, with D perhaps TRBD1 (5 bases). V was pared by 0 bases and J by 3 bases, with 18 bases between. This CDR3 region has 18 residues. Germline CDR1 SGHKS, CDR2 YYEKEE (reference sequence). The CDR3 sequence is CASSLGAVGERANEKLFF. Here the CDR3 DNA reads TGTGCCAGCAGCTTGGGGGCCGTGGGGGAAAGAGCTAATGAAAAACTGTTTTTT.

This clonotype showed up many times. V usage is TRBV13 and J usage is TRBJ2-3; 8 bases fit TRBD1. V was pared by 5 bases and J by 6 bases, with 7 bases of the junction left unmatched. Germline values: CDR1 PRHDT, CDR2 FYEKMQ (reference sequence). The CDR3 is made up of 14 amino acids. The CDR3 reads CASSPGQGLDTQYF. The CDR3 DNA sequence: TGTGCCAGCAGCCCCGGACAGGGACTGGATACGCAGTATTTT. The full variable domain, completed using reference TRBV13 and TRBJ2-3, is AAGVIQSPRHLIKEKRETATLKCYPIPRHDTVYWYQQGPGQDPQFLISFYEKMQSDKGSIPDRFSAQQFSDYHSELNMSSLELGDSALYFCASSPGQGLDTQYFGPGTRLTVL.

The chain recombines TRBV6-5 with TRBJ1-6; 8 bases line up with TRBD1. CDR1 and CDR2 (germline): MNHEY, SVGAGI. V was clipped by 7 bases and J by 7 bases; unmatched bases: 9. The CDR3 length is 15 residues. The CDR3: CASTTDREKNSPLHF. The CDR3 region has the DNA TGTGCCAGCACTACGGACAGGGAGAAGAATTCACCCCTCCACTTT.

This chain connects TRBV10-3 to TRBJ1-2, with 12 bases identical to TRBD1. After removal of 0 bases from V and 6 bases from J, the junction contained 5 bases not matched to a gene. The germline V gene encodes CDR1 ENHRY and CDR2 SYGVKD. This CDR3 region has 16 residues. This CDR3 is CAISESGTGGFNGYTF. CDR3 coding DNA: TGTGCCATCAGTGAGTCAGGGACAGGGGGCTTCAATGGCTACACCTTC.

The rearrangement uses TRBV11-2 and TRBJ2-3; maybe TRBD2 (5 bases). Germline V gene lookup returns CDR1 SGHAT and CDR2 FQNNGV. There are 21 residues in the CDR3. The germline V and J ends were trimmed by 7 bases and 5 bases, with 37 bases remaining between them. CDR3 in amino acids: CASTFSPPAPGIRHVKDTQYF. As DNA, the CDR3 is TGTGCCAGCACCTTTTCTCCGCCTGCTCCCGGGATTCGGCATGTGAAAGATACGCAGTATTTT. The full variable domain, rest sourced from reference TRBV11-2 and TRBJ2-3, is EAGVAQSPRYKIIEKRQSVAFWCNPISGHATLYWYQQILGQGPKLLIQFQNNGVVDDSQLPKDRFSAERLKGVDSTLKIQPAKLEDSAVYLCASTFSPPAPGIRHVKDTQYFGPGTRLTVL.

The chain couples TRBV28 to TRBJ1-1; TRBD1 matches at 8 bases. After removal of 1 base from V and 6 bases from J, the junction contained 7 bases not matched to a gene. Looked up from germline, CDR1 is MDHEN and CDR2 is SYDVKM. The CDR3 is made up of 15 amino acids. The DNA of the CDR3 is TGTGCCAGCAGTTTATTTCAGGGGGCGAAGTCTGAAGCTTTCTTT. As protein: CASSLFQGAKSEAFF. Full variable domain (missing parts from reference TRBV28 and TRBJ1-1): DVKVTQSSRYLVKRTGEKVFLECVQDMDHENMFWYRQDPGLGLRLIYFSYDVKMKEKGDIPEGYSVSREKKERFSLILESASTNQTSMYLCASSLFQGAKSEAFFGQGTRLTVV.

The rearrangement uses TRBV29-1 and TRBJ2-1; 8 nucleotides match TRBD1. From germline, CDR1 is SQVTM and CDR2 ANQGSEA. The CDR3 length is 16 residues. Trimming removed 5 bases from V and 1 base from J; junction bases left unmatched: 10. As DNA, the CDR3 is TGCAGCGTTTCCTACAGGGGGGTAACTTCCTACAATGAGCAGTTCTTC. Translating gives CSVSYRGVTSYNEQFF.

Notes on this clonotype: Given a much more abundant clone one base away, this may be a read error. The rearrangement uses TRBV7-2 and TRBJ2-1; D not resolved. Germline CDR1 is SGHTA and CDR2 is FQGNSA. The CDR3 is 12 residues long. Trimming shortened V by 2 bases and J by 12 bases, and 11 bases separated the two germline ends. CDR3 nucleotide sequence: TGTGCCAGCAGCTTATTGGTCATTGGGCAGTTCTTC. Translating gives CASSLLVIGQFF.

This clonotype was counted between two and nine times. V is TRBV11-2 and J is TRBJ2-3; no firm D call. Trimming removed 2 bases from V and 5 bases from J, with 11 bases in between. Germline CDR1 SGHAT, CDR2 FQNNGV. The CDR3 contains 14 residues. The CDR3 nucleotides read TGTGCCAGCAGCTTAAACGCGGCAGGAGATACGCAGTATTTT. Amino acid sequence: CASSLNAAGDTQYF.

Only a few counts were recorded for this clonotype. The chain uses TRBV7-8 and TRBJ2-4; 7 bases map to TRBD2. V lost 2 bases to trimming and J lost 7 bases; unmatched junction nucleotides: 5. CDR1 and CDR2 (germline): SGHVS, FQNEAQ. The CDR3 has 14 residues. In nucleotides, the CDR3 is TGTGCCAGCAGCTTAAGGCGGGGGATCAACATTCAGTACTTC. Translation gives CASSLRRGINIQYF.

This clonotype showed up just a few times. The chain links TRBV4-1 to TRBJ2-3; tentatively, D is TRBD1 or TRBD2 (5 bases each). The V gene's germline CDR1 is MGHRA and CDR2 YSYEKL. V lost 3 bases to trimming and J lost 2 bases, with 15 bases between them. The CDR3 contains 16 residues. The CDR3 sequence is CASSHGIGTDTDTQYF. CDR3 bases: TGCGCCAGCAGCCATGGGATCGGGACCGACACAGATACGCAGTATTTT.

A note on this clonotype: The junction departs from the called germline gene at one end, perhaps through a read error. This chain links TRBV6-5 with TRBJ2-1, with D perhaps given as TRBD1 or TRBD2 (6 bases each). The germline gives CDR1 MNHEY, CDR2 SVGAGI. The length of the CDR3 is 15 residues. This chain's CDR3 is CASSYGGRTYDEQFF. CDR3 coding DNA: TGTGCCAGCAGTTACGGGGGGCGAACCTACGATGAGCAGTTCTTC.

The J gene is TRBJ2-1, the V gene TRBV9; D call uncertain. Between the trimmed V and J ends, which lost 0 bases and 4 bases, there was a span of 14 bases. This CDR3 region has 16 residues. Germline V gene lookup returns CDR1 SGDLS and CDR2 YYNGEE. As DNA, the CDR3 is TGTGCCAGCAGCGTAGGGGCAGGAGTAGGATACAATGAGCAGTTCTTC. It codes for CASSVGAGVGYNEQFF.